This T cell receptor (beta chain) is from a study of T cell changes during pregnancy in multiple sclerosis. Sequenced by immunoSEQ multiplex PCR; TCRdb stores in-frame clones only, minus some. The table includes tens of thousands of clones, about 88% detected once. Trimming took 1 base from V and 1 from J; bases not matched to a gene: 13. Germline CDR1 and CDR2: MDHEN and SYDVKM. The CDR3 has 18 residues. The chain carries TRBV28 and TRBJ2-7; 7 bases fit TRBD1. The sample was CD4+ T cells from peripheral blood mononuclear cells, taken in the second trimester of pregnancy. The TCR was taken from a female donor with multiple sclerosis, enrolled in a pregnancy study. The DNA for the CDR3 is TGTGCCAGCAGTTTATACGGAACCGGGACAGTGATGTCCTACGAGCAGTACTTC. It encodes CASSLYGTGTVMSYEQYF.